These 32 T cell receptor beta chains were sequenced from one sample in a study of a mutant IDH1 vaccine in newly diagnosed glioma. These receptors' targets are unknown. Time point defined: week 11, during vaccination. Each vaccine dose was 300 ug of mutant IDH1 20-mer peptide, with topical imiquimod. Libraries were prepared by immunoSEQ multiplex PCR; TCRdb keeps only in-frame clonotypes and omits some of them. The data show about 36,000 clones, 75% to 85% seen once. The source material was peripheral blood mononuclear cells (PBMCs), sampled from a glioma patient whose treatment included an IDH1 peptide vaccine. These TCRs come from a woman aged 30 to 39 with glioma. Some clones in this sample may be carry-over from other donors' samples.

V usage is TRBV12-5 and J usage is TRBJ2-5; D unclear. The CDR3 spans 15 residues. Looked up from germline, CDR1 is LGHNT and CDR2 is FRNRAP. Trimming shortened V by 2 bases and J by 2 bases, and 12 bases separated the two germline ends. The CDR3 here is CASGLPGSVQETQYF. The CDR3, as DNA: TGTGCTAGTGGTTTGCCAGGCTCCGTACAAGAGACCCAGTACTTC.

V gene TRBV10-3 combines with J gene TRBJ2-1; D tentatively fits TRBD1 or TRBD2 (5 bases each). The CDR3 is 15 amino acids. Germline V gives CDR1 ENHRY, CDR2 SYGVKD. V was pared by 5 bases and J by 8 bases, with 19 bases between. The CDR3 reads CAISSDSPRGDEQFF. The CDR3 DNA reads TGTGCCATCAGTTCGGACTCCCCAAGGGGCGATGAGCAGTTCTTC.

This chain connects TRBV27 to TRBJ2-1, with 8 bases identical to TRBD1. The CDR3 covers 16 residues. V shed 3 bases and J 5 bases; nucleotides not matched to a gene: 9. CDR1 is MNHEY and CDR2 is SMNVEV in the germline V gene (reference sequence). CDR3 in amino acids: CASSFSIGTGDNEQFF. The DNA of the CDR3 is TGTGCCAGCAGTTTTTCCATCGGGACAGGCGACAATGAGCAGTTCTTC.

In this sample, this clone turned up a few times. This chain connects TRBV4-1 to TRBJ1-2; D call uncertain. This CDR3 spans 13 amino acids. Between the trimmed V and J ends, which lost 4 bases and 0 bases, there was a span of 6 bases. CDR1 is MGHRA and CDR2 is YSYEKL in the germline V gene. The CDR3, as DNA: TGCGCCAGCAGCCGAGAGGCTAACTATGGCTACACCTTC. This gives the protein CASSREANYGYTF.

The chain joins TRBV30 to TRBJ1-2; 9 positions match TRBD1. Germline loops: CDR1 GTSNPN, CDR2 SVGIG (reference sequence). CDR3 length: 17 amino acids. Trimming removed 0 bases from V and 3 bases from J; junction bases left unmatched: 11. The CDR3 sequence is CAWSVGFPGQGHYGYTF. Written as DNA, the CDR3 is TGTGCCTGGAGTGTAGGGTTTCCAGGACAGGGGCACTATGGCTACACCTTC.

The chain is built from TRBV18 and TRBJ2-5; a weak D match, TRBD2 (6 bases). V dropped 2 bases and J dropped 5 bases, with 9 bases sitting between them. The CDR3 is made up of 13 amino acids. Germline CDR1 KGHSH, CDR2 LQKENI. This chain's CDR3 is CASSPFRGETQYF. CDR3 nucleotides: TGTGCCAGCTCACCATTCCGGGGGGAGACCCAGTACTTC.

The gene calls are TRBV7-9 and TRBJ2-7, with a tentative D call TRBD1 (6 bases). The germline gives CDR1 SEHNR, CDR2 FQNEAQ (reference sequence). The germline V and J ends were trimmed by 2 bases and 2 bases, with 7 bases remaining between them. The CDR3 contains 13 residues. DNA for the CDR3: TGTGCCAGCAGCTTAAGGACAGCCTACGAGCAGTACTTC. It encodes CASSLRTAYEQYF.

The chain links TRBV10-3 to TRBJ1-2, with D hard to call. V shed 3 bases and J shed 0 bases, with 8 bases lying between them. The CDR3 is 14 residues long. Germline CDR1 reads ENHRY; CDR2 reads SYGVKD. CDR3 in DNA: TGTGCCATCAGTGACGGATCCCCTAACTATGGCTACACCTTC. Translated: CAISDGSPNYGYTF.

The V and J genes are TRBV27 and TRBJ1-5; D ambiguous. The CDR3 loop spans 13 amino acids. Trimming stripped 4 bases from V and 0 bases from J, with 4 bases between. The germline gives CDR1 MNHEY, CDR2 SMNVEV (reference sequence). The DNA for the CDR3 is TGTGCCAGCAGTTCGTATAGCAATCAGCCCCAGCATTTT. This encodes CASSSYSNQPQHF.

As regards this clone: A junction boundary mismatches the germline segment, possibly from a read error. The chain uses TRBV4-1 and TRBJ1-1, with D possibly being TRBD1 (5 bases). The CDR3 loop spans 16 amino acids. In germline, CDR1 is MGHRA, CDR2 YSYEKL. The CDR3 sequence is CASSQDRGGSNAEAFF. In nucleotides, the CDR3 is TGCGCCAGCAGCCAAGATCGGGGCGGCTCGAACGCTGAAGCTTTCTTT.

The chain couples TRBV15 to TRBJ1-4; the D gene is possibly TRBD1 (6 bases). Germline V gene data show CDR1 as LNHNV and CDR2 as YYDKDF (reference sequence). V lost 1 base, J lost 6 bases, and 12 bases lay in between. There are 15 residues in the CDR3. CDR3 nucleotide sequence: TGTGCCACCAGCAGAGGTGGGGGGGGCTATGAAAAACTGTTTTTT. This codes for CATSRGGGGYEKLFF.

The V gene is TRBV27, the J gene TRBJ1-4, with D hard to call. V lost 2 bases and J 5 bases, leaving 9 bases between the germline ends. This CDR3 spans 14 amino acids. Germline V gene data show CDR1 as MNHEY and CDR2 as SMNVEV (reference sequence). The CDR3 region is CASSLNWRNEKLFF. Written as DNA, the CDR3 is TGTGCCAGCAGTTTAAATTGGCGGAATGAAAAACTGTTTTTT. The whole variable domain, remainder taken from reference TRBV27 and TRBJ1-4, is EAQVTQNPRYLITVTGKKLTVTCSQNMNHEYMSWYRQDPGLGLRQIYYSMNVEVTDKGDVPEGYKVSRKEKRNFPLILESPSPNQTSLYFCASSLNWRNEKLFFGSGTQLSVL.

The CDR3 loop is CASRSNQPQHF. The CDR3 coding sequence is TGTGCCAGCAGGAGCAATCAGCCCCAGCATTTT. V gene TRBV6-6 combines with J gene TRBJ1-5; D gene uncertain. The germline V and J ends were trimmed by 6 bases and 1 base, with 1 base remaining between them. The CDR3 has 11 residues. Per the germline V gene, CDR1 is MNHNY and CDR2 is SVGAGI (reference sequence).

The chain joins TRBV6-5 to TRBJ2-3; TRBD1 agrees at 11 bases. This CDR3 comprises 15 residues. The trim removed 2 bases at V and 3 bases at J, leaving 1 base unmatched. Germline V gives CDR1 MNHEY, CDR2 SVGAGI. CDR3 coding DNA: TGTGCCAGCAGTTACCGGGACAGGGGGACAGATACGCAGTATTTT. It yields the protein CASSYRDRGTDTQYF.

The V and J genes are TRBV5-6 and TRBJ1-1; TRBD1 might be the D (6 bases). The CDR3 spans 14 residues. Germline assignment: CDR1 SGHDT and CDR2 YYEEEE. Trimming took 5 bases from V and 3 from J, leaving 14 bases between them. The CDR3 here is CASSTGGMDTEAFF. Written as DNA, the CDR3 is TGTGCCAGCAGTACCGGGGGCATGGACACTGAAGCTTTCTTT.

The chain couples TRBV2 to TRBJ2-4; a weak D match, TRBD2 (5 bases). Germline V gene sequence: CDR1 SNHLY, CDR2 FYNNEI. V lost 6 bases to trimming and J lost 5 bases, with 20 bases between them. The CDR3 runs to 16 residues. CDR3 DNA sequence: TGTGCCAGCAGAGTCAGACGGGGTTATGGACAAAACATTCAGTACTTC. This encodes CASRVRRGYGQNIQYF.

The chain couples TRBV6-5 to TRBJ2-7, with D perhaps matching TRBD1 or TRBD2 (5 bases each). The length of the CDR3 is 14 residues. Germline V gene data show CDR1 as MNHEY and CDR2 as SVGAGI. Trimming left V 8 bases short and J 1 base short, with 15 bases between. CDR3 amino acids: CASGALTGSYEQYF. The CDR3 coding sequence is TGTGCCAGCGGGGCCCTGACGGGATCCTACGAGCAGTACTTC.

The table lists this clone with a few counts. The rearrangement joins TRBV29-1 to TRBJ1-1, with TRBD1 matching 10 bases. Germline V lookup: CDR1 SQVTM, CDR2 ANQGSEA. Germline trimming cut 6 bases from V and 11 bases from J; bases unmatched to any gene: 6. The CDR3 is made up of 11 amino acids. The CDR3 DNA follows: TGCAGCGTAGCGGGACAGGGGTTGGCTTTCTTT. This gives the protein CSVAGQGLAFF.

The V and J genes are TRBV12-5 and TRBJ1-3; a weak D match, TRBD1 (5 bases). Germline V CDR1 and CDR2: LGHNT, FRNRAP. This CDR3 is 14 amino acids long. V gave up 6 bases and J gave up 7 bases, with 16 bases separating them. The CDR3 DNA reads as TGTGCTAGTGGATTTTTCGGGGGTGGGAACACCATATATTTT. This codes for CASGFFGGGNTIYF.

The V gene is TRBV5-4, the J gene TRBJ2-1, with 13 bases identical to TRBD2. This CDR3 has 18 residues. In germline, CDR1 is SGHNT, CDR2 YYREEE (reference sequence). Unmatched junction bases numbered 9, after V lost 2 bases and J lost 4 bases. The CDR3 DNA follows: TGTGCCAGCAGCTTAACCGTACTAGCGGGAGGGGGTTACAATGAGCAGTTCTTC. This gives the protein CASSLTVLAGGGYNEQFF.

The chain joins TRBV11-3 to TRBJ2-7; either TRBD1 or TRBD2 may supply D (6 bases each). The V end lost 3 bases, the J end lost 7 bases, and 19 bases lay between the germline ends. The length of the CDR3 is 15 residues. The germline CDR1 and CDR2 sequences are SGHNT and YENEEA. CDR3 region: CASSLGGQRTTEQYF. The CDR3, as DNA: TGTGCCAGCAGCTTGGGGGGACAACGGACTACGGAGCAGTACTTC.

The chain joins TRBV7-9 to TRBJ1-2, with D hard to call. V was trimmed by 5 bases and J by 8 bases, leaving 15 bases between them. CDR3 length equals 13 residues. Germline V gene data show CDR1 as SEHNR and CDR2 as FQNEAQ (reference sequence). The CDR3: CASSPRGPFGYTF. The CDR3 bases are TGTGCCAGCAGCCCCCGGGGTCCCTTCGGCTACACCTTC.

This clone was observed a single time. The chain uses TRBV5-4 and TRBJ2-3; 9 nucleotides agree with TRBD2. The V gene's germline CDR1 is SGHNT and CDR2 YYREEE (reference sequence). J lost 2 bases, V lost 5 bases, and 6 bases had no gene match. This CDR3 is built from 15 residues. The DNA for the CDR3 is TGTGCCAGCAGTAGTAGCGGGGGATCCACAGATACGCAGTATTTT. Residues: CASSSSGGSTDTQYF.

The rearrangement joins TRBV5-6 to TRBJ2-6; 7 bases agree with TRBD1. V was clipped by 3 bases and J by 1 base; unmatched bases: 10. The CDR3 consists of 18 residues. CDR1 is SGHDT and CDR2 is YYEEEE in the germline V gene. Written as DNA, the CDR3 is TGTGCCAGCAGCTCAGGACAGGAGTTCGTTTCTGGGGCCAACGTCCTGACTTTC. It encodes CASSSGQEFVSGANVLTF.

The chain joins TRBV19 to TRBJ2-6; 7 bases agree with TRBD1. This CDR3 is built from 19 residues. Germline values: CDR1 LNHDA, CDR2 SQIVND (reference sequence). V shed 5 bases, J shed 1 base, and the junction held 14 bases outside the gene matches. Written as DNA, the CDR3 is TGTGCCAGTAGTTCCCAAGGACAGGCGCCGGGATCTGGGGCCAACGTCCTGACTTTC. Its protein product is CASSSQGQAPGSGANVLTF.

This clone was picked up a small number of times. V is TRBV10-3 and J is TRBJ1-5; a possible D gene is TRBD1 (5 bases). The length of the CDR3 is 12 residues. Germline values: CDR1 ENHRY, CDR2 SYGVKD. Trimming pared 3 bases from V and 9 bases from J, leaving 9 bases between. CDR3 amino acids: CAISDRQLPQHF. The CDR3 bases are TGTGCCATCAGTGACAGACAGCTGCCCCAGCATTTT.

The rearrangement joins TRBV27 to TRBJ2-2, with a tentative D call TRBD1 (5 bases). The ends were cut back, 2 bases at V and 5 bases at J, with 15 bases in the middle. The CDR3 consists of 16 residues. Germline CDR1 and CDR2: MNHEY and SMNVEV (reference sequence). The CDR3 loop reads CASSLRLLDRTGELFF. CDR3 nucleotide sequence: TGTGCCAGCAGTTTACGGCTCCTCGACAGAACCGGGGAGCTGTTTTTT.

The chain uses TRBV11-1 and TRBJ1-2; D may be TRBD1 (5 bases). Between the trimmed V and J ends, which lost 4 bases and 2 bases, there was a span of 8 bases. Germline V gene data show CDR1 as SGHAT and CDR2 as FQDESV (reference sequence). The CDR3 runs to 13 residues. CDR3 sequence (DNA): TGTGCCAGCAGCTCTGGGGGGAACTATGGCTACACCTTC. The encoded protein is CASSSGGNYGYTF.

The rearrangement uses TRBV27 and TRBJ2-7; no reliable D call. The V and J ends lost 3 bases and 5 bases respectively, with 5 bases between them. CDR3 length: 11 residues. Per germline, CDR1 MNHEY and CDR2 SMNVEV (reference sequence). This CDR3 reads CASSFRDEQYF. CDR3 DNA: TGTGCCAGCAGTTTCCGTGACGAGCAGTACTTC.

J is TRBJ2-7 and V is TRBV5-5, with D unclear. The V gene's germline CDR1 is SGHKS and CDR2 YYEKEE (reference sequence). The CDR3 contains 15 residues. V was cut by 1 base and J by 3 bases, with 14 bases left in between. The CDR3 reads CASSLSLGVSYEQYF. The CDR3 DNA follows: TGTGCCAGCAGCTTGAGTCTTGGGGTGAGCTACGAGCAGTACTTC.

This clone has just a few counts. This rearrangement joins TRBV18 to TRBJ1-1; 8 nucleotides line up with TRBD1. The CDR3 sequence is 14 residues long. Germline V gene sequence: CDR1 KGHSH, CDR2 LQKENI. The V and J ends lost 8 bases and 6 bases, in that order; junction bases with no gene match: 11. CDR3 sequence: CASRGQEWLSEAFF. In DNA, the CDR3 is TGTGCCAGCAGGGGACAGGAATGGTTGTCTGAAGCTTTCTTT.

This clone turned up a few times. The chain is built from TRBV30 and TRBJ1-2; no reliable D call. The V gene lost 2 bases and the J gene lost 7 bases, with 17 bases spanning the gap. This CDR3 comprises 14 residues. Germline-derived CDR1 and CDR2 are GTSNPN and SVGIG (reference sequence). The CDR3 here is CAWSFPSRHGGYTF. The DNA for the CDR3 is TGTGCCTGGAGTTTCCCCTCCCGACATGGTGGCTACACCTTC.